What follows are 17 T cell receptor beta chains derived from one specimen sequenced in a study of blood T cell repertoires in COVID-19. The repertoire was sequenced with immunoSEQ multiplex PCR; TCRdb's copy has only in-frame clones and lacks some. The data contain around 200,000 clones, approximately 89% of them singletons. The sample comprised peripheral blood. The receptors shown here come from a man aged 35-49 years with active or convalescent COVID-19.

The chain is built from TRBV30 and TRBJ1-5; D remains unclear. Germline lookup yields CDR1 GTSNPN and CDR2 SVGIG (reference sequence). The V end lost 3 bases, the J end lost 6 bases, and 15 bases lay between the germline ends. This CDR3 spans 14 amino acids. The CDR3 DNA reads as TGTGCCTGGAGCCTGGGTCAACGGGGTCAGCCCCAGCATTTT. This gives the protein CAWSLGQRGQPQHF.

The chain joins TRBV19 to TRBJ2-1; 13 bases line up with TRBD2. Germline trimming cut 5 bases from V and 7 bases from J; bases unmatched to any gene: 5. The germline V gene encodes CDR1 LNHDA and CDR2 SQIVND (reference sequence). The CDR3 has 15 amino acids. CDR3: CASSALAGGPNEQFF. The CDR3 region has the DNA TGTGCCAGTAGTGCACTAGCGGGGGGGCCGAATGAGCAGTTCTTC.

The V gene is TRBV7-6, the J gene TRBJ2-3; 8 nucleotides line up with TRBD2. The germline CDR1 and CDR2 sequences are SGHVS and FNYEAQ. The CDR3 spans 18 residues. The J segment lost 3 bases and the V segment lost 5 bases, leaving 16 bases of the junction unmatched. CDR3 bases: TGTGCCAGCAGCGCGATCGCGGGGGGCCCCTTAGGGACAGATACGCAGTATTTT. This codes for CASSAIAGGPLGTDTQYF.

The rearrangement joins TRBV5-6 to TRBJ1-4, with D maybe TRBD1 (5 bases). Between the trimmed V and J ends, which lost 3 bases and 7 bases, there was a span of 13 bases. The CDR3 extends over 14 amino acids. CDR1 is SGHDT and CDR2 is YYEEEE in the germline V gene. The CDR3 sequence: CASSSWGGAEKLFF. The CDR3 coding sequence is TGTGCCAGCAGCTCATGGGGGGGTGCTGAAAAACTGTTTTTT.

The chain links TRBV24-1 to TRBJ1-6, with no clear D. The length of the CDR3 is 13 residues. The V end lost 3 bases, the J end lost 8 bases, and 7 bases lay between the germline ends. Germline loops: CDR1 KGHDR, CDR2 SFDVKD. The CDR3 reads CATSDGGYSPLHF. CDR3 nucleotide sequence: TGTGCCACCAGTGATGGAGGGTATTCACCCCTCCACTTT.

The gene calls are TRBV28 and TRBJ2-2, with TRBD1 matching 7 bases. The CDR3 sequence is 15 residues long. V trimming: 3 bases; J trimming: 6 bases; junction bases outside the gene matches: 7. Germline-derived CDR1 and CDR2 are MDHEN and SYDVKM. CDR3 amino acids: CASSFRRGWPGELFF. The CDR3 DNA reads as TGTGCCAGCAGTTTCCGCAGGGGGTGGCCCGGGGAGCTGTTTTTT.

This chain links TRBV6-5 with TRBJ1-4, with D possibly TRBD1 on 5 matching bases. The CDR3 extends over 15 amino acids. Trimming cost V 8 bases and J 5 bases, with 18 bases left between them. Germline loops: CDR1 MNHEY, CDR2 SVGAGI. The CDR3 nucleotides read TGTGCCAGCGGACTACTACTGCGGGGGAATGAAAAACTGTTTTTT. This sequence encodes CASGLLLRGNEKLFF.

The rearrangement joins TRBV6-5 to TRBJ2-3; D is unclear. The CDR3 consists of 14 residues. The V gene lost 4 bases and the J gene lost 2 bases, with 10 bases spanning the gap. CDR1 and CDR2 (germline): MNHEY, SVGAGI. The CDR3 DNA reads as TGTGCCAGCAGTTCTTTCGGTCTCACAGATACGCAGTATTTT. As protein: CASSSFGLTDTQYF.

The V gene is TRBV5-1, the J gene TRBJ1-1; D gene ambiguous. Germline V gives CDR1 SGHRS, CDR2 YFSETQ. This CDR3 is 13 amino acids long. V was pared by 5 bases and J by 1 base, with 9 bases between. As DNA, the CDR3 is TGCGCCAGCAGGGGGAGAACGAACACTGAAGCTTTCTTT. It yields the protein CASRGRTNTEAFF.

The genes are TRBV30 and TRBJ1-6; TRBD1 matches at 11 bases. CDR1 and CDR2 from the germline V gene are GTSNPN and SVGIG (reference sequence). V lost 3 bases, J lost 10 bases, and 8 bases stayed unmatched. This CDR3 is built from 15 residues. The CDR3 region is CAWRFKDRGQSPLHF. In DNA form, the CDR3 reads TGTGCCTGGAGATTTAAGGACAGGGGGCAATCACCCCTCCACTTT.

This clone turned up a few times. Here the CDR3 DNA reads TGCGCCAGCAGAGCCATAGGACAGGGGATAAATAATGAAAAACTGTTTTTT. As protein: CASRAIGQGINNEKLFF. The chain recombines TRBV5-1 with TRBJ1-4, with 9 bases aligning to TRBD1. Germline V gives CDR1 SGHRS, CDR2 YFSETQ. Trimming at V came to 5 bases and at J to 4 bases, leaving 12 bases not matched to a gene. This CDR3 contains 17 residues.

CDR3 loop: CASSSQGGFGYTF. The CDR3, as DNA: TGTGCCAGCAGTAGCCAGGGGGGCTTTGGCTACACCTTC. V and J are TRBV28 and TRBJ1-2; 7 bases are shared with TRBD1. The germline V gene encodes CDR1 MDHEN and CDR2 SYDVKM. The ends lost 5 bases at V and 7 bases at J; junction bases unmatched: 7. The CDR3 is 13 amino acids.

The J gene is TRBJ2-2, the V gene TRBV6-5, with a tentative D call TRBD2 (5 bases). Germline CDR1 is MNHEY and CDR2 is SVGAGI. This CDR3 is built from 14 residues. The ends were cut back, 0 bases at V and 4 bases at J, with 6 bases in the middle. This CDR3 is CASSYSRGTGELFF. As DNA, the CDR3 is TGTGCCAGCAGTTACTCCCGGGGCACCGGGGAGCTGTTTTTT.

This chain joins TRBV10-1 and TRBJ1-6; TRBD1 might be the D (6 bases). The CDR3 has 15 residues. V was cut by 7 bases and J by 5 bases, with 15 bases left in between. In germline, CDR1 is WNHNN, CDR2 SYGVQD (reference sequence). The CDR3 spells CASNNRDTNNSPLHF. The DNA for the CDR3 is TGCGCCAGCAACAACCGGGACACCAATAATTCACCCCTCCACTTT.

The genes are TRBV9 and TRBJ1-1, with D uncertain. With 0 bases removed from V and 0 bases from J, the gap between germline ends came to 9 bases. The CDR3 loop spans 15 amino acids. Germline CDR1 SGDLS, CDR2 YYNGEE. CDR3 DNA sequence: TGTGCCAGCAGCGTAGGCCCGGGAATGAACACTGAAGCTTTCTTT. Translation: CASSVGPGMNTEAFF.

Here the CDR3 reads CASSPWTDPRMNTEAFF. The CDR3 coding sequence is TGTGCCAGCAGTCCCTGGACAGATCCCCGCATGAACACTGAAGCTTTCTTT. The chain carries TRBV6-6 and TRBJ1-1, with D possibly TRBD1 on 6 matching bases. Germline V gene lookup returns CDR1 MNHNY and CDR2 SVGAGI (reference sequence). This CDR3 is built from 17 residues. Trimming removed 5 bases from V and 0 bases from J, with 19 bases in between.

The V call is TRBV3-1 (or the pseudogene TRBV3-2), the J call TRBJ1-2; possible D gene TRBD1, 5 bases. This CDR3 has 16 amino acids. V lost 5 bases and J lost 6, with 22 bases in between. CDR1 and CDR2 from the germline V gene are LGHDT and YNNKEL (reference sequence). The CDR3 region is CASSSYTAGGTDGYTF. The CDR3 bases are TGTGCCAGCAGCTCGTATACCGCCGGGGGAACCGATGGCTACACCTTC.